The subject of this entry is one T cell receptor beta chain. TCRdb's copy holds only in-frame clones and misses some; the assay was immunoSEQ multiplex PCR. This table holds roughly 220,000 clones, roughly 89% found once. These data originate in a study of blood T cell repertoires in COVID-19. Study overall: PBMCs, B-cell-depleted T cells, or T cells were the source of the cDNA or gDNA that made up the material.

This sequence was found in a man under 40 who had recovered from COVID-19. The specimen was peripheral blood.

The CDR3: CSVGGGWGNQPQHF. The CDR3 DNA reads TGCAGCGTTGGCGGGGGGTGGGGCAATCAGCCCCAGCATTTT. The V gene is TRBV29-1, the J gene TRBJ1-5; a possible D gene is TRBD1 (5 bases). This CDR3 has 14 amino acids. V dropped 4 bases and J dropped 2 bases, with 12 bases sitting between them. The V gene's germline CDR1 is SQVTM and CDR2 ANQGSEA.